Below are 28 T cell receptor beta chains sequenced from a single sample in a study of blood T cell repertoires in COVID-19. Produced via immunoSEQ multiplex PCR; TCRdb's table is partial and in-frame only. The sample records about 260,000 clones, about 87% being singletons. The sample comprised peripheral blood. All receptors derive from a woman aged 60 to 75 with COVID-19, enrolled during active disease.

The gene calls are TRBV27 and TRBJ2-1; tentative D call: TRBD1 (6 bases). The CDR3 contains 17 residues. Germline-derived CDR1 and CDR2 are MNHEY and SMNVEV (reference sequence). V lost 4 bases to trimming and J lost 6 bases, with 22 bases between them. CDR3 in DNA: TGTGCCAGCAGTTCTTTTAATGGGGGCCCCAGGCCCAATGAGCAGTTCTTC. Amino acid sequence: CASSSFNGGPRPNEQFF.

The CDR3 DNA sequence: TGTGCCAGCAGGGGGCAGGGGTTTGGCTACACCTTC. Its translation: CASRGQGFGYTF. The chain is built from TRBV28 and TRBJ1-2, with D perhaps TRBD1 (6 bases). The V and J ends lost 6 bases and 7 bases respectively, with 12 bases between them. The CDR3 runs 12 residues. Germline V gene sequence: CDR1 MDHEN, CDR2 SYDVKM.

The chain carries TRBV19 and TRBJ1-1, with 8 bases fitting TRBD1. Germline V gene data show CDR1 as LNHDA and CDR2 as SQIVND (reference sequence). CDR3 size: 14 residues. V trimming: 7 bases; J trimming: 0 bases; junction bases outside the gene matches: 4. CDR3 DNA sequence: TGTGCCAGTATTAGACAGGGGCTGAACACTGAAGCTTTCTTT. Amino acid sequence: CASIRQGLNTEAFF.

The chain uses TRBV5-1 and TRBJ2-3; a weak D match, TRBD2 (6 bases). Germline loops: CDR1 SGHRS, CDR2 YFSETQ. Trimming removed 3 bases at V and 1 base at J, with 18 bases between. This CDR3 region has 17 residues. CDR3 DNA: TGCGCCAGCAGCTGGGGATTAAGGGGAGGAGGCACAGATACGCAGTATTTT. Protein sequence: CASSWGLRGGGTDTQYF.

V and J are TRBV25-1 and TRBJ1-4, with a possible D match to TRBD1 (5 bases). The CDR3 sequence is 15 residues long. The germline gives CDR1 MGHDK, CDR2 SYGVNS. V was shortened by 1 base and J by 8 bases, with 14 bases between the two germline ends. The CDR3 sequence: CASSESKGRREKLFF. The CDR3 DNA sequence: TGTGCCAGCAGTGAATCGAAGGGGAGGAGGGAAAAACTGTTTTTT.

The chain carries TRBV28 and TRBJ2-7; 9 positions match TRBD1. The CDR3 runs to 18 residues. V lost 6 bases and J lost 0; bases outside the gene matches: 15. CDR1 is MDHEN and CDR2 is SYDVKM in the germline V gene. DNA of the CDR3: TGTGCCAGCAGGGGGCCCAAAAGTAGACAGGGGGGCTCCTACGAGCAGTACTTC. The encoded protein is CASRGPKSRQGGSYEQYF. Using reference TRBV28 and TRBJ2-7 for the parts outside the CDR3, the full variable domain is DVKVTQSSRYLVKRTGEKVFLECVQDMDHENMFWYRQDPGLGLRLIYFSYDVKMKEKGDIPEGYSVSREKKERFSLILESASTNQTSMYLCASRGPKSRQGGSYEQYFGPGTRLTVT.

Written as DNA, the CDR3 is TGTGCCAGTAGGGTCGGTTGGTCGGGCCTCGGGGGTTCCTACAATGAGCAGTTCTTC. As protein: CASRVGWSGLGGSYNEQFF. This rearrangement joins TRBV19 to TRBJ2-1, with a tentative D call TRBD2 (6 bases). Per the germline V gene, CDR1 is LNHDA and CDR2 is SQIVND (reference sequence). The CDR3 has 19 amino acids. V gave up 6 bases and J gave up 1 base, with 25 bases separating them.

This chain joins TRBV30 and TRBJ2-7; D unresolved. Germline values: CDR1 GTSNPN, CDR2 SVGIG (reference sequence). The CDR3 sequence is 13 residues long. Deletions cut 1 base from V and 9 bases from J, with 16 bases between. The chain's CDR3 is CAWSDPDMLAQYF. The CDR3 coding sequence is TGTGCCTGGAGTGACCCCGACATGCTTGCGCAGTACTTC.

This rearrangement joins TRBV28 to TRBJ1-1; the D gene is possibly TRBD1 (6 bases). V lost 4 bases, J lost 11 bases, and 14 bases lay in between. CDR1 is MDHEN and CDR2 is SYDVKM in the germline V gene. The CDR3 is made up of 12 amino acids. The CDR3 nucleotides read TGTGCCAGCAGTTCGCAGGGGTCAGGTGCTTTCTTT. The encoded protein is CASSSQGSGAFF. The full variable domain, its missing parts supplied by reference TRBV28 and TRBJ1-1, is DVKVTQSSRYLVKRTGEKVFLECVQDMDHENMFWYRQDPGLGLRLIYFSYDVKMKEKGDIPEGYSVSREKKERFSLILESASTNQTSMYLCASSSQGSGAFFGQGTRLTVV.

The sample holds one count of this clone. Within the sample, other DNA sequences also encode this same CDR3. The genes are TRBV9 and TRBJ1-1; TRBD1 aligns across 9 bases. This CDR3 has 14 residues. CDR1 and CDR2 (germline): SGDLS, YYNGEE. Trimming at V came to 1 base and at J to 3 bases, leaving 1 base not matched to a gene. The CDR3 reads CASSVRQGDTEAFF. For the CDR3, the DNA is TGTGCCAGCAGCGTAAGACAGGGGGACACTGAAGCTTTCTTT.

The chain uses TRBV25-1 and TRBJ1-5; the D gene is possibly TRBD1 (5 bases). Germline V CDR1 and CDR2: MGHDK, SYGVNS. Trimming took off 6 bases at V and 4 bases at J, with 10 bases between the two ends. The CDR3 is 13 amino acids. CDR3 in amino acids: CASRGLANQPQHF. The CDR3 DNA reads TGTGCCAGCAGGGGACTCGCAAATCAGCCCCAGCATTTT.

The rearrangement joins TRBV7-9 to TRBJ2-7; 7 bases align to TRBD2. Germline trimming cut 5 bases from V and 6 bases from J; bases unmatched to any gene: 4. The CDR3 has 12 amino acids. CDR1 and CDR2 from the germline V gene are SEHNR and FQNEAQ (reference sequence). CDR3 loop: CASSRDYLEQYF. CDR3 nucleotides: TGTGCCAGCAGCAGGGACTACCTCGAGCAGTACTTC. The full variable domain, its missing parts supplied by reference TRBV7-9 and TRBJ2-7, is DTGVSQNPRHKITKRGQNVTFRCDPISEHNRLYWYRQTLGQGPEFLTYFQNEAQLEKSRLLSDRFSAERPKGSFSTLEIQRTEQGDSAMYLCASSRDYLEQYFGPGTRLTVT.

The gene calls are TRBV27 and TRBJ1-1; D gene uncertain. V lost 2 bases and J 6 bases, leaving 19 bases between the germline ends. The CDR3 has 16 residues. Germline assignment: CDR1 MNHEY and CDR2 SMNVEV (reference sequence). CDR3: CASSLNPAGGDAEAFF. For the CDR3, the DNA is TGTGCCAGCAGTTTAAATCCCGCAGGAGGTGATGCTGAAGCTTTCTTT.

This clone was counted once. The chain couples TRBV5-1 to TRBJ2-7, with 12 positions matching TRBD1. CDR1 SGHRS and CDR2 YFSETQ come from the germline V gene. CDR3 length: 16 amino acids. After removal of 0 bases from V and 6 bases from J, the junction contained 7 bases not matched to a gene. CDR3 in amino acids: CASSLATGTGGAEQYF. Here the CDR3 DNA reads TGCGCCAGCAGCTTGGCCACTGGGACAGGGGGCGCCGAGCAGTACTTC. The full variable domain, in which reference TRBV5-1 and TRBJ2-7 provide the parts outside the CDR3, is KAGVTQTPRYLIKTRGQQVTLSCSPISGHRSVSWYQQTPGQGLQFLFEYFSETQRNKGNFPGRFSGRQFSNSRSEMNVSTLELGDSALYLCASSLATGTGGAEQYFGPGTRLTVT.

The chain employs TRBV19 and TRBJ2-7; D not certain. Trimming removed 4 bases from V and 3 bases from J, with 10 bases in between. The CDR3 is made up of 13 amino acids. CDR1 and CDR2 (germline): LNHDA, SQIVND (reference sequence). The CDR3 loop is CASSSGARYEQYF. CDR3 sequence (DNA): TGTGCCAGTAGTAGCGGAGCACGCTACGAGCAGTACTTC.

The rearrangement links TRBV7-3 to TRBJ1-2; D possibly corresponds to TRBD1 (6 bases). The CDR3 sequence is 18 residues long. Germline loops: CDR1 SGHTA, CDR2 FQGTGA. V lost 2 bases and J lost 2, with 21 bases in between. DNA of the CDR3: TGTGCCAGCAGCTTATATCCCCTTACAGGGCCCGAAAACTATGGCTACACCTTC. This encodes CASSLYPLTGPENYGYTF.

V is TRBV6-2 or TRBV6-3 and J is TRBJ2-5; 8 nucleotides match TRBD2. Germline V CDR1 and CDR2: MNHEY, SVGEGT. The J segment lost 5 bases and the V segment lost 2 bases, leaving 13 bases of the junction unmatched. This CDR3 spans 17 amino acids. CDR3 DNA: TGTGCCAGCAGTTACCCCATACTGCGGGGGGATGAGGAGACCCAGTACTTC. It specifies CASSYPILRGDEETQYF.

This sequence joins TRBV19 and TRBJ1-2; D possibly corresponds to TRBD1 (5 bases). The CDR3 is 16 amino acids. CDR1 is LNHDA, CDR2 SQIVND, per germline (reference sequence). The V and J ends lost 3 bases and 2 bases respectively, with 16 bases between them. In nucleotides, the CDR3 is TGTGCCAGTAGTATGTCAGGTGGCAGGGCGAACTATGGCTACACCTTC. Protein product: CASSMSGGRANYGYTF.

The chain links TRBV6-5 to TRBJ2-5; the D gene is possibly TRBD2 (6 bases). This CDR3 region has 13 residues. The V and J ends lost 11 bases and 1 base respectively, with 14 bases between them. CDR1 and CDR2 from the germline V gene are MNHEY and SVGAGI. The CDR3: CAVQRARQETQYF. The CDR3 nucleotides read TGTGCCGTCCAGCGGGCCCGCCAAGAGACCCAGTACTTC.

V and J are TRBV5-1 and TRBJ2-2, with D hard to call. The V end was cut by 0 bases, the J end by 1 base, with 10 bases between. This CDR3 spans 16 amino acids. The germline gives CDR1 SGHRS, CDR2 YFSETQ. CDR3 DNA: TGCGCCAGCAGCTTGGAGACACGGAAGAACACCGGGGAGCTGTTTTTT. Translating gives CASSLETRKNTGELFF.

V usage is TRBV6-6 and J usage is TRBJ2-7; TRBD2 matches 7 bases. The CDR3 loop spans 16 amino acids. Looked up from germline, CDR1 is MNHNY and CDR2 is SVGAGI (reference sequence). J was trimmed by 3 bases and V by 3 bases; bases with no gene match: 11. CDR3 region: CASSYSSSGQGYEQYF. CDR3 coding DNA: TGTGCCAGCAGTTATTCCTCTAGCGGCCAGGGCTACGAGCAGTACTTC.

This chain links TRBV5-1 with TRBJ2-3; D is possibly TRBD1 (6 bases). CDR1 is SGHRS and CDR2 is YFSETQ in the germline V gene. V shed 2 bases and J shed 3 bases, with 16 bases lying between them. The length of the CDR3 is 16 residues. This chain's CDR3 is CASSFRQALSTDTQYF. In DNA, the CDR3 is TGCGCCAGCAGCTTCCGACAGGCCCTAAGTACAGATACGCAGTATTTT.

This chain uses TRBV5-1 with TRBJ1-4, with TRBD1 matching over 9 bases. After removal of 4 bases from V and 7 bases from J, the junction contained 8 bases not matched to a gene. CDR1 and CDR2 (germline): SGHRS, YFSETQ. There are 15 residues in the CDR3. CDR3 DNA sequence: TGCGCCAGCAGCATCGGGACAGGGAGGGGTGAAAAACTGTTTTTT. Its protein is CASSIGTGRGEKLFF.

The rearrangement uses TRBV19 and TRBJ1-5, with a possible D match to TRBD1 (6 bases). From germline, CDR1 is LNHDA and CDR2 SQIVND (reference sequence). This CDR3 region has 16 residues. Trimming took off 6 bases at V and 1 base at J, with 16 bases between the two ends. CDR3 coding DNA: TGTGCCAGTAGCCCCACGGGGGGCTTAAGCAATCAGCCCCAGCATTTT. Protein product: CASSPTGGLSNQPQHF. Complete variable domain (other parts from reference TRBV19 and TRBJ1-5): DGGITQSPKYLFRKEGQNVTLSCEQNLNHDAMYWYRQDPGQGLRLIYYSQIVNDFQKGDIAEGYSVSREKKESFPLTVTSAQKNPTAFYLCASSPTGGLSNQPQHFGDGTRLSIL.

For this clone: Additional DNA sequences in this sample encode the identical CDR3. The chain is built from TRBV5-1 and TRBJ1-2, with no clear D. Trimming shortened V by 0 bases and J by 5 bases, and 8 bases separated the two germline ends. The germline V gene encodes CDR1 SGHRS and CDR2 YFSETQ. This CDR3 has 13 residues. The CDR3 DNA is TGCGCCAGCAGCTTGGGGGCTGATTATGGCTACACCTTC. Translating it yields CASSLGADYGYTF.

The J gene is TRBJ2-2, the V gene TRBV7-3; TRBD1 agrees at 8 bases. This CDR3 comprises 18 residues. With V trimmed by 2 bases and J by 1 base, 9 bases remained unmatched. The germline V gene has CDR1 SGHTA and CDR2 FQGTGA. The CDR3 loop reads CASSLGAGGRWNTGELFF. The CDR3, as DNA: TGTGCCAGCAGCTTAGGTGCAGGGGGCAGATGGAACACCGGGGAGCTGTTTTTT.

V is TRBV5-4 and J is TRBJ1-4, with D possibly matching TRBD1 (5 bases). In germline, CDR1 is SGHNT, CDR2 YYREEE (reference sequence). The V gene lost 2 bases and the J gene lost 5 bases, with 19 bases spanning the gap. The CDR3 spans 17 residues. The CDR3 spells CASSLTSGGGGNEKLFF. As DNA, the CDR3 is TGTGCCAGCAGCTTAACATCGGGCGGGGGGGGAAATGAAAAACTGTTTTTT. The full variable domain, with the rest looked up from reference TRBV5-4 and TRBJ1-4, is ETGVTQSPTHLIKTRGQQVTLRCSSQSGHNTVSWYQQALGQGPQFIFQYYREEENGRGNFPPRFSGLQFPNYSSELNVNALELDDSALYLCASSLTSGGGGNEKLFFGSGTQLSVL.

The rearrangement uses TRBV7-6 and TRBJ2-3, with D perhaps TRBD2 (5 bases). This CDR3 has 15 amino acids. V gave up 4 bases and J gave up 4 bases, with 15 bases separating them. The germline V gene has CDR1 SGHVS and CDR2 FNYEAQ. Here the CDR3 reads CASSYRTRGPDTQYF. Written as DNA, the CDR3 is TGTGCCAGCAGCTATAGGACCCGGGGTCCAGATACGCAGTATTTT.